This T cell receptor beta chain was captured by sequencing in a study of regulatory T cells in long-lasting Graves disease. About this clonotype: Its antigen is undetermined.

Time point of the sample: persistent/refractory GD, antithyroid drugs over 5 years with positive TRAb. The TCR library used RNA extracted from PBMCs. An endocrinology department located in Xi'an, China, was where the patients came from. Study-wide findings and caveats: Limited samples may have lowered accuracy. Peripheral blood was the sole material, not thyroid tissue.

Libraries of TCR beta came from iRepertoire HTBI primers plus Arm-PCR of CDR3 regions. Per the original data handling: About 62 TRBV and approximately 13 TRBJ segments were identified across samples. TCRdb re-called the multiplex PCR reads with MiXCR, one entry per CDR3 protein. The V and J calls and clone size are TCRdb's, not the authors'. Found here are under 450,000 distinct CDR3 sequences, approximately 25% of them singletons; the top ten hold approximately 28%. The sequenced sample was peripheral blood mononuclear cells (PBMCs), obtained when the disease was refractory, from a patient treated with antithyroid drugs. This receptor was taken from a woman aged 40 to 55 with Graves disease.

The CDR3 DNA follows: TGCAGTGCTAAGAGCGGGAGTCCAGATACGCAGTATTTT. Residues: CSAKSGSPDTQYF. J is TRBJ2-3 and V is TRBV20-1; TRBD2 matches 8 bases. Germline V CDR1 and CDR2: DFQATT, SNEGSKA (reference sequence). The CDR3 consists of 13 residues. V dropped 4 bases and J dropped 4; count of bases not matched to a gene: 4.